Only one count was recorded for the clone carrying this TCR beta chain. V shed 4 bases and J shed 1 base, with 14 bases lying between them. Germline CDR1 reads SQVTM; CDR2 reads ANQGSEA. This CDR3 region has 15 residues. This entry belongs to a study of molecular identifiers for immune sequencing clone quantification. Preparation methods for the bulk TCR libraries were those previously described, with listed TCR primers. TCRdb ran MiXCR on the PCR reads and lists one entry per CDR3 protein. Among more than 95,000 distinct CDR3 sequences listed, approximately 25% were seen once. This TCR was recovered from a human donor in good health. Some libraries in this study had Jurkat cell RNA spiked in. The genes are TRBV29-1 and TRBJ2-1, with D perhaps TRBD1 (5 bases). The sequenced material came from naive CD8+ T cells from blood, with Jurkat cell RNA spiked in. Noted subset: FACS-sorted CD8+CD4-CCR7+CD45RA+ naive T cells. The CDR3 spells CSVVGASSSYNEQFF. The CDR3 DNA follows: TGCAGCGTTGTTGGGGCCAGTAGTTCCTACAATGAGCAGTTCTTC.